The present T cell receptor (beta chain) was sequenced within a study of early T cells in non-severe SARS-CoV-2 infection. Researchers attached unique molecular identifiers to individual cDNA molecules. Via MiXCR, TCRdb re-called the 5' RACE reads, giving one row per CDR3 protein. The repertoire holds nearly 95,000 distinct CDR3 sequences, with around 17% as singletons. This CDR3 region has 13 residues. Trimming stripped 6 bases from V and 2 bases from J, with 11 bases between. This clonotype was counted a few times. The chain links TRBV12-3 or TRBV12-4 to TRBJ2-7; D possibly corresponds to TRBD1 (6 bases). The receptor's source is an adult who was a healthcare worker with PCR-confirmed SARS-CoV-2 infection or an uninfected control (not recorded which). The sample was whole blood, taken at baseline. The CDR3 sequence is CASSMDSPYEQYF. The CDR3 coding sequence is TGTGCCAGCAGCATGGACAGTCCCTACGAGCAGTACTTC.